This T cell receptor (beta chain) was captured by sequencing in a study of somatic mutations in cytotoxic T cells in rheumatoid arthritis. Study summary: Immediately following diagnosis and ahead of any treatment, patient blood (almost 31 ml EDTA) was drawn.

Germline V CDR1 and CDR2: SGHRS, YFSETQ. Trimming left V 5 bases short and J 6 bases short, with 15 bases between. The CDR3 runs to 14 residues. By positive magnetic bead selection, CD4+ and CD8+ cells were isolated, and their purity was checked by flow cytometry. Study results and limitations: Of the expanded CD8+ clones, the antigen targets were not known. Among rheumatoid arthritis patients and age-matched healthy controls, CD8+ T-cell clonality was not significantly different.

Details on this clone: The antigen is undetermined.

Assay: immunoSEQ multiplex PCR; the TCRdb copy retains only in-frame clones and omits some. The table lists roughly 13,000 clones, 60% to 80% of them singletons. The J gene is TRBJ2-1, the V gene TRBV5-1; D possibly matches TRBD1 or TRBD2 (5 bases each). The TCR comes from an adult with rheumatoid arthritis. The sequenced sample was CD8+ T cells sorted from blood. CDR3 region: CASREEQAPNEQFF. In DNA, the CDR3 is TGCGCCAGCAGGGAGGAACAGGCCCCCAATGAGCAGTTCTTC. Full variable domain (remainder filled in from reference TRBV5-1 and TRBJ2-1): KAGVTQTPRYLIKTRGQQVTLSCSPISGHRSVSWYQQTPGQGLQFLFEYFSETQRNKGNFPGRFSGRQFSNSRSEMNVSTLELGDSALYLCASREEQAPNEQFFGPGTRLTVL.